This entry lists 3 T cell receptor beta chains sequenced from one sample in a study of cytomegalovirus exposure and HLA in healthy donors. PCR used 60 Vbeta primers and 13 Jbeta primers. Assay used: immunoSEQ multiplex PCR; TCRdb lists only in-frame clones, some missing. There are hundreds of thousands of clones in the sample; around nine tenths occur only once, and roughly 2% lies in the top ten. Sample: PBMCs. These receptors were taken from a woman between 18 and 29 years old in good health and CMV-seronegative.

This clone occurred once. This sequence joins TRBV5-1 and TRBJ2-7, with D maybe TRBD1 (5 bases). The CDR3 covers 12 residues. Looked up from germline, CDR1 is SGHRS and CDR2 is YFSETQ. V was pared by 7 bases and J by 6 bases, with 14 bases between. CDR3 coding DNA: TGCGCCAGCTTCCAGGGTTGGGGCGAGCAGTACTTC. This encodes CASFQGWGEQYF.

The chain couples TRBV9 to TRBJ2-2; D perhaps matches TRBD2 (5 bases). This CDR3 is 14 amino acids long. V lost 3 bases to trimming and J lost 6 bases, with 12 bases between them. Looked up from germline, CDR1 is SGDLS and CDR2 is YYNGEE. The CDR3 protein is CASSAYQRAGELFF. The CDR3 DNA is TGTGCCAGCAGCGCGTACCAGAGGGCCGGGGAGCTGTTTTTT.

The chain employs TRBV2 and TRBJ1-4; D remains unclear. The germline gives CDR1 SNHLY, CDR2 FYNNEI. The CDR3 spans 14 residues. V gave up 7 bases and J gave up 3 bases, with 12 bases separating them. For the CDR3, the DNA is TGTGCCAGCAATAGACTCCCTGCTAATGAAAAACTGTTTTTT. It specifies CASNRLPANEKLFF.